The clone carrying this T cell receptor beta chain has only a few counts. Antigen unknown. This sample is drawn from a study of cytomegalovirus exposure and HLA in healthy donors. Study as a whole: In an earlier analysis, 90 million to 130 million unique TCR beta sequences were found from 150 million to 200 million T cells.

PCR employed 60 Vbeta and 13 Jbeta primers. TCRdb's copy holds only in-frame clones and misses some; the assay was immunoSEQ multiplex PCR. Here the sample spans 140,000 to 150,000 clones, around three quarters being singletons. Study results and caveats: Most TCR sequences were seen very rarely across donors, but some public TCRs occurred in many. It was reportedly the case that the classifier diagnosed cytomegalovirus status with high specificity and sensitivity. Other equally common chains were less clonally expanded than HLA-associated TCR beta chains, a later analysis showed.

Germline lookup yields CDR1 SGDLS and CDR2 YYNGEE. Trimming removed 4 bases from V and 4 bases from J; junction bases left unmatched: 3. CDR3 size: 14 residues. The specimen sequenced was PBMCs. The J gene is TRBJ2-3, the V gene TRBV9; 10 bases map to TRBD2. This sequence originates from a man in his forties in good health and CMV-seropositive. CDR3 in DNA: TGTGCCAGCAGCATAAGCGGGAGGGCAGATACGCAGTATTTT. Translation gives CASSISGRADTQYF.